This note documents a single T cell receptor beta chain sequence. Germline lookup yields CDR1 LNHNV and CDR2 YYDKDF (reference sequence). This CDR3 has 15 amino acids. V was clipped by 0 bases and J by 2 bases; unmatched bases: 4. The data are from a study of shared clonotypes between healthy human individuals. Study as a whole: CD8 memory received one plate per donor, CD8 naive two, CD4 memory three and CD4 naive three.

Measured with immunoSEQ multiplex PCR; TCRdb has only the in-frame clones, and not every one. The sample holds roughly 520,000 clones; roughly 95% are singletons and the top ten take 0.05% to 0.07%. The sequence came from a woman younger than 45 in good health. The V call is TRBV15, the J call TRBJ2-7; TRBD2 agrees at 7 bases. The sequenced sample consisted of naive CD4+ T cells sorted from blood. Subset here: CD45RA+ positively selected. The CDR3 DNA reads TGTGCCACCAGCAGAGAAGCGGGATTGACCTACGAGCAGTACTTC. It codes for CATSREAGLTYEQYF.